This is a list of T cell receptor beta chains from one sample in a study of blood T cell repertoires in COVID-19. The data were produced by immunoSEQ multiplex PCR, yet TCRdb's version contains in-frame clones alone and is incomplete. The profile shows roughly 390,000 clones, around 85% of them singletons. Sequenced material: peripheral blood. These receptor sequences come from a woman younger than 35 with acute or convalescent COVID-19. The conserved cysteine and the conserved F or W are not part of the CDR3 here.

v_call	j_call	cdr3_length	cdr3_aa
TRBV3-1/TRBV3-2	TRBJ1-3	12	ASRQAGAGNTIY
TRBV19	TRBJ1-5	13	ASSSGTPWNQPQH
TRBV15	TRBJ2-7	13	ATSRDGAVSYEQY
TRBV6-6	TRBJ1-1	11	ASSSLVNTEAF
TRBV7-9	TRBJ1-2	15	ASSLSRSWDRGNGYT
TRBV7-3	TRBJ2-5	13	ASSLGGGREETQY
TRBV11-2	TRBJ2-2	14	ASSLAGPAGTGELF
TRBV12-3/TRBV12-4	TRBJ1-2	11	ASSLNRGYGYT
TRBV20-1	TRBJ1-2	10	SASTGFDGYT
TRBV3-1/TRBV3-2	TRBJ1-5	12	ASSPRQGLRAQH
TRBV6-6	TRBJ2-1	12	ASSYGTSLGEQF
TRBV28	TRBJ1-5	17	ASRTPAAEQGFNNQPQH
TRBV5-6	TRBJ1-2	12	ASSPLQGAHGYT
TRBV5-1	TRBJ2-7	13	ASSPMGQGPHEQY
TRBV5-4	TRBJ2-7	13	ASSLAEREVTEQY
TRBV5-8	TRBJ1-3	13	ASSLGTAAGNTIY
TRBV3-1/TRBV3-2	TRBJ1-5	11	ASSLGGLRPQH
TRBV19	TRBJ1-1	13	ASSIEGGGEAEAF
TRBV6-5	TRBJ2-1	11	ASSWTDYNEQF
TRBV5-4	TRBJ2-7	9	ASSQRGEQY
TRBV6-5	TRBJ2-5	13	ASGWSGGLQETQY
TRBV2	TRBJ1-4	11	ASSGTDNEKLF